This TCR beta chain emerged from a study of beta chain features in type 1 diabetes. Trimming cost V 2 bases and J 6 bases, with 13 bases left between them. The germline V gene has CDR1 SGHTA and CDR2 FQGNSA. The CDR3 is 14 amino acids. Turning to this clone: Its target is unknown.

Study-level results: Individuals with type 1 diabetes displayed fewer insertions and more deletions at VDJ junctions.

Investigators reverse transcribed all isolated RNA, so they sequenced expressed TCRB transcripts. Generated by immunoSEQ multiplex PCR, the TCRdb table keeps only in-frame clones and is missing some. Here the sample spans over 300,000 clones, less than 10% being singletons. The material sequenced was central memory CD4+ T cells from blood. The gene calls are TRBV7-2 and TRBJ1-1, with unresolved D. The sequence was obtained from a woman between 18 and 29 years old in good health. CDR3 protein: CASSLSWEVAEAFF. Written as DNA, the CDR3 is TGTGCCAGCAGCTTATCCTGGGAAGTAGCTGAAGCTTTCTTT.